This T cell receptor (beta chain) was obtained from a study of T cells after yellow fever vaccination (dated by TCRdb to between 2018 and 2021). About the study as a whole: The SMART-Seq v4 Ultra Low Input RNA kit was used to prepare libraries from fractions with low cell numbers. To follow T-cell clones before and after both primary and booster YFV17D yellow fever vaccination, bulk TCR alpha and beta repertoires underwent longitudinal sequencing. Two healthy male donors, one aged 18 to 29 and one aged 30 to 40 years, made up the cohort. Blood was collected at multiple timepoints before and after primary and secondary immunization, and bulk PBMC replicates and cell subsets were isolated.

Looking up the germline V gene (reference sequence) yields CDR1 SEHNR and CDR2 FQNEAQ. The CDR3 starts with the cysteine, ends with the phenylalanine, and has 13 residues. This entry keeps only the CDR3 DNA: 39 bases, framed from base 1. The V end loses 6 bases and the J end loses 5 bases, and a stretch of 11 bases separates them. TCR cDNA was synthesized by 5'RACE template switching, which introduced a universal primer site and unique molecular identifiers. cDNA synthesis was primed from both the TCR alpha and TCR beta constant segments. Two PCR steps were used to amplify libraries, with sample barcodes and sequencing adapters being added in the second step. Libraries were sequenced on Illumina HiSeq 2500 (2x100 bp) or NovaSeq (2x150 bp). The published analysis was carried out like this. Demultiplexing of reads and collapsing into UMI consensus sequences were performed with MIGEC, and V(D)J alignment was carried out with MiXCR. Vaccine-responding clonotypes were defined with edgeR using replicate PBMC samples, requiring FDR below 0.01 and a log2 fold change above 5 up to day 15. Bulk clonotypes were assigned CD4 or CD8 identity according to which sequenced CD4 or CD8 repertoire held them at higher abundance. Through fastp at Q25 and MiXCR, TCRdb rebuilt clones from the public reads, retaining in-frame beta chains. Every CDR3 protein is listed once, alongside the most common genes and DNA of its rows. Clone size and V and J calls follow TCRdb, not the original study. In all, the sample holds 450,000 to 550,000 distinct CDR3 sequences, and under 25% of those were seen once. The ten largest clonotypes hold about 13% of the sample.

Summary of the overall study and its limitations: The study included only two donors, which limits how far the findings can be generalized. After the booster, most of the clones that had expanded following primary vaccination were detected again (around 95% of CD4 and 80% to 90% of CD8), which suggests that memory was broadly maintained. Compared with the primary T-cell response, the secondary T-cell response was weaker but faster, peaking on day 5 rather than day 15. A small fraction of clonotypes appeared in both the CD4 and CD8 compartments, likely as a result of convergent recombination. Computational filtering was required because FACS-sorted repertoires could contain abundant contaminating clonotypes from the bulk population.

According to the study, the label for this sample's treatment or condition signals: live attenuated yellow fever vaccine strain. At every blood-draw timepoint, two biological replicates of bulk PBMCs were collected. A standard Ficoll-Paque protocol was used to isolate PBMCs from peripheral blood. TriZol was used to extract RNA from bulk PBMCs, from CD4 and CD8 fractions, and from dextramer-positive and dextramer-negative fractions. Notes on this clonotype: Its binding antigen is unknown. The sample holds no much larger clone one base away, and base qualities are not on file.

This material consisted of PBMCs, taken 15 days after the yellow fever booster vaccination. The V gene is TRBV7-9 and the J gene is TRBJ2-1; confidence is insufficient to name the D gene. The TCR originated in a man under 40 who received the YFV17D yellow fever vaccine. The CDR3 region has the sequence CASSFRTDNEQFF. The bases read TGTGCCAGCAGTTTTCGGACGGACAATGAGCAGTTCTTC. With all but the CDR3 taken from the reference TRBV7-9 and TRBJ2-1 genes, the full variable domain is: DTGVSQNPRHKITKRGQNVTFRCDPISEHNRLYWYRQTLGQGPEFLTYFQNEAQLEKSRLLSDRFSAERPKGSFSTLEIQRTEQGDSAMYLCASSFRTDNEQFFGPGTRLTVL.